This T cell receptor beta chain is drawn from a study of quantifying T cell responses using KT2 cells. Overall study: RNA was reverse transcribed with TCR alpha and beta constant-region primers. The T4 ligation step was estimated to exceed 9% efficiency under optimum conditions. A predetermined fluorescence threshold ended the second PCR, run as a qPCR.

KT2, a clone with a known TCR, was spiked into unfractionated PBMC. Different KT2-to-PBMC ratios were created with a constant PBMC count. The CDR3 has 16 residues. The V gene's germline CDR1 is LGHNT and CDR2 FRNRAP. V was pared by 3 bases and J by 0 bases, with 9 bases between. The cDNA 3' end received a ligated oligonucleotide with a UMI. First-round PCR used four to five cycles and beta primers RC1.1 and RC1.2 covering TRBC1 and TRBC2. Each CDR3 protein is one row after TCRdb ran MiXCR on the UMI-ligation and nested PCR reads. The sample contains tens of thousands of distinct CDR3 sequences, around 10% of which appear only once.

The chain combines TRBV12-5 with TRBJ1-6, with D possibly TRBD1 on 6 matching bases. The source material was PBMCs spiked with cells of the T cell clone KT2. This clonotype was sampled from a human donor. CDR3: CASGLGQISYNSPLHF. CDR3 sequence (DNA): TGTGCTAGTGGTTTAGGACAGATCTCCTATAATTCACCCCTCCACTTT.